The present T cell receptor (beta chain) was sequenced within a study of T-cell reconstitution after alpha-beta-depleted transplantation in children. Unique molecular identifiers were incorporated into the prepared TCRbeta library. TCRdb recomputed calls from the PCR reads with MiXCR, one row per CDR3 protein. The top ten hold approximately 11% of the sample, which has 250,000 to 400,000 distinct CDR3 sequences, roughly 25% seen once. This clonotype was found a few times. The CDR3 loop spans 15 amino acids. V lost 5 bases and J lost 6; bases outside the gene matches: 9. CDR1 DFQATT and CDR2 SNEGSKA come from the germline V gene (reference sequence).

The input for sequencing was PBMCs, mostly from graft donor cells, taken 180 days after TCRalphabeta/CD19-depleted stem cell transplant. The chain links TRBV20-1 to TRBJ2-3, with 12 nucleotides matching TRBD2. This clonotype was sampled from a male patient between 5 and 17 years old who had a stem cell transplant for acute lymphoblastic leukemia, so the T cells may come from the graft donor. The CDR3: CSARLAGEEPDTQYF. The CDR3 region has the DNA TGCAGTGCTCGACTAGCGGGAGAAGAACCCGATACGCAGTATTTT.